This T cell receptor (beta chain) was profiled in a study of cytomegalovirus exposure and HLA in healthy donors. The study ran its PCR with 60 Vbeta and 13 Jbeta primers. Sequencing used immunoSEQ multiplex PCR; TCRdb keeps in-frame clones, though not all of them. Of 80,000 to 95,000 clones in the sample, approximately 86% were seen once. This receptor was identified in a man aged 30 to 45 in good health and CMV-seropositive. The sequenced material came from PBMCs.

CDR3 in DNA: TGTGCCATCAGTGACCCCGGGACAGGGGGCCCTAATGATCAGCCCCAGCATTTT. Translating gives CAISDPGTGGPNDQPQHF. This rearrangement joins TRBV10-3 to TRBJ1-5; TRBD1 agrees at 12 bases. V shed 3 bases, J shed 5 bases, and the junction held 11 bases outside the gene matches. The length of the CDR3 is 18 residues. CDR1 and CDR2 (germline): ENHRY, SYGVKD.